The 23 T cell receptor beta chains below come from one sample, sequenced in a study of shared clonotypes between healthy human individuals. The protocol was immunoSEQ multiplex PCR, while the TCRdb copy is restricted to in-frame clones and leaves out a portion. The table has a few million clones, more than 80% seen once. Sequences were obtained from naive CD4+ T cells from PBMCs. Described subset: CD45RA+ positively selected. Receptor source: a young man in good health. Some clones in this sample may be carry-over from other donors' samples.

In nucleotides, the CDR3 is TGTGCCAGCAGCTTAGTTCCGGGACAGGGACCGATCGGGGAGCTGTTTTTT. Residues: CASSLVPGQGPIGELFF. The V call is TRBV5-4, the J call TRBJ2-2; 9 bases line up with TRBD1. Germline CDR1 and CDR2: SGHNT and YYREEE (reference sequence). V shed 2 bases, J shed 7 bases, and the junction held 12 bases outside the gene matches. The CDR3 is made up of 17 amino acids.

DNA of the CDR3: TGTGCCAGCAGCGCCGACAGGGCGGCGGGAAACACCATATATTTT. Its translation is CASSADRAAGNTIYF. This chain links TRBV9 with TRBJ1-3; 7 bases map to TRBD1. This CDR3 has 15 amino acids. V shed 3 bases and J 4 bases; nucleotides not matched to a gene: 7. Germline V gene data show CDR1 as SGDLS and CDR2 as YYNGEE.

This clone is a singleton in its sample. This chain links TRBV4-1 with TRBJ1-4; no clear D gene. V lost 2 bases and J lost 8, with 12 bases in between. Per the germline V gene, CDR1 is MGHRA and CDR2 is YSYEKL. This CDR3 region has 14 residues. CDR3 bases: TGCGCCAGCAGCCAAACGTACCGACGGGAAAAACTGTTTTTT. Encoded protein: CASSQTYRREKLFF.

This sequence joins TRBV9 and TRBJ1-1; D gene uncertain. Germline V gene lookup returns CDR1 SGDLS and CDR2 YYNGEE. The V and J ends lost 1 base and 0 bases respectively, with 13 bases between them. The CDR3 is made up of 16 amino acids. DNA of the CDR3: TGTGCCAGCAGCGTATTAGCCGGGCCCATGAACACTGAAGCTTTCTTT. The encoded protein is CASSVLAGPMNTEAFF.

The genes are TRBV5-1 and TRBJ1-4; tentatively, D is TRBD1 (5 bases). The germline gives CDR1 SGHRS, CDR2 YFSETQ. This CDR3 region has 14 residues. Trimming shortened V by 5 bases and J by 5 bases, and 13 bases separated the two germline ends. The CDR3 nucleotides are TGCGCCAGCAGGCGTGGGACGGAAAATGAAAAACTGTTTTTT. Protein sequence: CASRRGTENEKLFF.

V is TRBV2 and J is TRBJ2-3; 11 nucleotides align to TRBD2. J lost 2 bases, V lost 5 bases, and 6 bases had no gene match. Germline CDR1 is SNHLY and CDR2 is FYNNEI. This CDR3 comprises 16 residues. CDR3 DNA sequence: TGTGCCAGCAGTCCGCTAGCGGGAGGTATCACAGATACGCAGTATTTT. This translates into CASSPLAGGITDTQYF.

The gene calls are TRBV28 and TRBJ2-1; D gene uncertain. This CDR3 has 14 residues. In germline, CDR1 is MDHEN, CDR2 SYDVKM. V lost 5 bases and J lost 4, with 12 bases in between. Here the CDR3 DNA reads TGTGCCAGCAGTGCCCCACCTGGGTACAATGAGCAGTTCTTC. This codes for CASSAPPGYNEQFF.

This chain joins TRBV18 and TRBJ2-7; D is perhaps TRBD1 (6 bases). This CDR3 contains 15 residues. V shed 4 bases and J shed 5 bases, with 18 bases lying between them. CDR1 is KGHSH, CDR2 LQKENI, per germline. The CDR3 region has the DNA TGTGCCAGCTCACGCCGACAGGCCGGTATCCACGAGCAGTACTTC. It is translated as CASSRRQAGIHEQYF.

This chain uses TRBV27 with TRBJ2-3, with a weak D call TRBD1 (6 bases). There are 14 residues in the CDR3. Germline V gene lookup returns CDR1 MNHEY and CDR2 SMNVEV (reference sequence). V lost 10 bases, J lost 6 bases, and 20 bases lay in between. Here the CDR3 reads CATGALNMGDTQYF. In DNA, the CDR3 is TGTGCCACAGGGGCTCTCAACATGGGGGATACGCAGTATTTT.

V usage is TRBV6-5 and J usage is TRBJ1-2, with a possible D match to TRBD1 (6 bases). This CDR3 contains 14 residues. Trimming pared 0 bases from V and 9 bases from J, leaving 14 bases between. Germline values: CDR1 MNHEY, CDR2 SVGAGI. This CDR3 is CASSYSLQGRRYTF. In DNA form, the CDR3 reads TGTGCCAGCAGTTACTCACTTCAGGGGCGACGCTACACCTTC.

CDR3 sequence (DNA): TGTGCCAGCAGGGGACAGTCCACAGATACGCAGTATTTT. Its translation is CASRGQSTDTQYF. V is TRBV6-6 and J is TRBJ2-3; 7 bases agree with TRBD1. The CDR3 spans 13 residues. The germline gives CDR1 MNHNY, CDR2 SVGAGI (reference sequence). Trimming at V came to 6 bases and at J to 2 bases, leaving 2 bases not matched to a gene.

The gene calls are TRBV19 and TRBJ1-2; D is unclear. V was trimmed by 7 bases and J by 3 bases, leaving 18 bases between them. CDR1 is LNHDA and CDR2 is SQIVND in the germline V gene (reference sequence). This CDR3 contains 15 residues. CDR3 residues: CASIGPPGTHYGYTF. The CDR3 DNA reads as TGTGCCAGTATTGGTCCCCCGGGAACCCACTATGGCTACACCTTC.

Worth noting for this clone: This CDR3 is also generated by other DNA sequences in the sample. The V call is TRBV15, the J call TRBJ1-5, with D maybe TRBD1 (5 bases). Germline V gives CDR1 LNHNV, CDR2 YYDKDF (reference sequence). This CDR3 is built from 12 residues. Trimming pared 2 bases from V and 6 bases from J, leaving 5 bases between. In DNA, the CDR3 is TGTGCCACCAGCAGACAGGGTCAGCCCCAGCATTTT. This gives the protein CATSRQGQPQHF.

The CDR3 region is CASLSNYEQYF. The DNA for the CDR3 is TGTGCCAGCCTGTCAAACTACGAGCAGTACTTC. The J gene is TRBJ2-7, the V gene TRBV28; D remains unclear. The germline V gene encodes CDR1 MDHEN and CDR2 SYDVKM. Trimming cost V 8 bases and J 3 bases, with 8 bases left between them. This CDR3 region has 11 residues.

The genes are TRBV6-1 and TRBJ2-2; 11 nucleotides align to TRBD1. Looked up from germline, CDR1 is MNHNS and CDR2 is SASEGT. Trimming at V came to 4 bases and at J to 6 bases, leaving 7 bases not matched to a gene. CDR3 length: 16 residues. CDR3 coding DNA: TGTGCCAGCAGTGCCCGGGACAGGGGGACCGCCGGGGAGCTGTTTTTT. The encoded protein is CASSARDRGTAGELFF.

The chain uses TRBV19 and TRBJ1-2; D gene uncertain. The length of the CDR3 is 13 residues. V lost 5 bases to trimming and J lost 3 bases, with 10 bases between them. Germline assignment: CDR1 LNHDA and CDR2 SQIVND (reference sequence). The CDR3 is CASSRYTDYGYTF. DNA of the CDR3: TGTGCCAGTAGTCGGTACACGGACTATGGCTACACCTTC.

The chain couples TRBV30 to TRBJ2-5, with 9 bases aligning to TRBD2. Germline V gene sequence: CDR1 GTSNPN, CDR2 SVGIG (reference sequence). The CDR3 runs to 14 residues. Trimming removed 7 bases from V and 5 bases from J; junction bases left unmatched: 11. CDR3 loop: CASVGREGLETQYF. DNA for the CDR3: TGTGCCTCAGTTGGGCGGGAGGGGCTCGAGACCCAGTACTTC.

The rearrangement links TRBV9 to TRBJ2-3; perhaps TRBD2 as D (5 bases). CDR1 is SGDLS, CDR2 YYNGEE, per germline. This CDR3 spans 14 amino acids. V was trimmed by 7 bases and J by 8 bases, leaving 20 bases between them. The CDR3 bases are TGTGCCAGCTCCCAAGCCCCTAGCTCCTCTACGCAGTATTTT. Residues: CASSQAPSSSTQYF.

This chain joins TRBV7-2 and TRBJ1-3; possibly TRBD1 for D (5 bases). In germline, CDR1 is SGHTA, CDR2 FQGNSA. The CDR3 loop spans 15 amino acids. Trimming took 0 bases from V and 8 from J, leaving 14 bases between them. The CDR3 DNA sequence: TGTGCCAGCAGCTTAGCGAAGGGCAGGGTACACACCATATATTTT. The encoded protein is CASSLAKGRVHTIYF.

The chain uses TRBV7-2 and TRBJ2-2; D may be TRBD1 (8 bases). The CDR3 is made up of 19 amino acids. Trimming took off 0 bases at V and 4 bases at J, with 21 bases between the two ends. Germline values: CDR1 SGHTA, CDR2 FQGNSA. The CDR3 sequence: CASSLAPGGTGGITGELFF. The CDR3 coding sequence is TGTGCCAGCAGCTTAGCCCCGGGGGGAACAGGGGGTATCACCGGGGAGCTGTTTTTT.

In DNA form, the CDR3 reads TGTGCCAGCGCTCTTTTCCGCATGAACACTGAAGCTTTCTTT. This codes for CASALFRMNTEAFF. V usage is TRBV28 and J usage is TRBJ1-1; no firm D call. Germline V gene lookup returns CDR1 MDHEN and CDR2 SYDVKM. Trimming pared 8 bases from V and 0 bases from J, leaving 13 bases between. The CDR3 totals 14 residues.

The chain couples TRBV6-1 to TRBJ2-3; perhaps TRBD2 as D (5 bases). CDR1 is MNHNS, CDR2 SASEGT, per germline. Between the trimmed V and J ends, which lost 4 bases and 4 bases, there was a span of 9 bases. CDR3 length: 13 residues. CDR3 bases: TGTGCCAGCAGTGTGGGCGGGCCAGATACGCAGTATTTT. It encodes CASSVGGPDTQYF.

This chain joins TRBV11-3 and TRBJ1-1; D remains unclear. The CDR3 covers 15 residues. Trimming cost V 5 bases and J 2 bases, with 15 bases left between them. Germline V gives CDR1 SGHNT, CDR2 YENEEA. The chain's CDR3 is CASSLGPGGNTEAFF. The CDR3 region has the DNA TGTGCCAGCAGCCTCGGGCCAGGAGGTAACACTGAAGCTTTCTTT.